The 10 T cell receptor beta chains reported below all come from one sample, sequenced in a study of T cell responses to AZD1222 COVID-19 vaccine. Clones were read by immunoSEQ multiplex PCR, and TCRdb kept only the in-frame ones, dropping some. The repertoire holds 150,000 to 200,000 clones, with over 85% as singletons. The sequences come from peripheral blood, collected on day 0 of AZD1222 vaccination. Receptors originate from an adult in good health.

This sequence joins TRBV6-5 and TRBJ1-1, with 7 bases that match TRBD1. CDR1 is MNHEY and CDR2 is SVGAGI in the germline V gene. This CDR3 has 13 amino acids. V shed 8 bases and J 0 bases; nucleotides not matched to a gene: 3. CDR3 nucleotide sequence: TGTGCCAGCCGGGACAGAATGAACACTGAAGCTTTCTTT. Its protein is CASRDRMNTEAFF.

The chain carries TRBV12-3 or TRBV12-4 and TRBJ1-3; D call uncertain. CDR3 length: 11 residues. V lost 6 bases and J 4 bases, leaving 4 bases between the germline ends. CDR3 sequence reads: CASREGNTIYF. DNA of the CDR3: TGTGCCAGCAGAGAGGGAAACACCATATATTTT.

This clone showed up just once. This rearrangement joins TRBV19 to TRBJ1-4; D gene uncertain. Germline V CDR1 and CDR2: LNHDA, SQIVND (reference sequence). Trimming left V 8 bases short and J 0 bases short, with 10 bases between. The CDR3 is 14 residues long. The CDR3 region is CASRSFATNEKLFF. Written as DNA, the CDR3 is TGTGCCAGTCGATCCTTCGCAACTAATGAAAAACTGTTTTTT.

This chain joins TRBV7-9 and TRBJ1-2, with D maybe TRBD1 (6 bases). This CDR3 is built from 15 residues. Between the trimmed V and J ends, which lost 5 bases and 2 bases, there was a span of 15 bases. The germline V gene has CDR1 SEHNR and CDR2 FQNEAQ (reference sequence). Written as DNA, the CDR3 is TGTGCCAGCAGCGGAAGATTTACAGGGAACTATGGCTACACCTTC. Translated: CASSGRFTGNYGYTF.

This chain connects TRBV6-6 to TRBJ1-1; a weak D match, TRBD1 (5 bases). V was cut by 5 bases and J by 1 base, with 11 bases left in between. Looked up from germline, CDR1 is MNHNY and CDR2 is SVGAGI (reference sequence). This CDR3 has 14 amino acids. DNA for the CDR3: TGTGCCAGCAGTCCAGATGGGGGGAACACTGAAGCTTTCTTT. It codes for CASSPDGGNTEAFF.

The chain recombines TRBV9 with TRBJ1-6; D remains ambiguous. The V and J ends lost 4 bases and 15 bases respectively, with 11 bases between them. The CDR3 is made up of 11 amino acids. Germline values: CDR1 SGDLS, CDR2 YYNGEE. CDR3 DNA: TGTGCCAGCAGCACGCCTAGTAGCCTCCACTTT. Translating gives CASSTPSSLHF. Using reference TRBV9 and TRBJ1-6 for the parts outside the CDR3, the full variable domain is DSGVTQTPKHLITATGQRVTLRCSPRSGDLSVYWYQQSLDQGLQFLIQYYNGEERAKGNILERFSAQQFPDLHSELNLSSLELGDSALYFCASSTPSSLHFGNGTRLTVT.

The V gene is TRBV18, the J gene TRBJ2-3; 7 bases fit TRBD1. This CDR3 comprises 16 residues. J lost 4 bases, V lost 4 bases, and 11 bases had no gene match. Germline CDR1 reads KGHSH; CDR2 reads LQKENI. CDR3 amino acids: CASSRQGRGRADTQYF. Written as DNA, the CDR3 is TGTGCCAGCTCACGACAGGGTCGGGGCCGGGCAGATACGCAGTATTTT.

J is TRBJ2-4 and V is TRBV19; the D gene is possibly TRBD1 (6 bases). The germline V and J ends were trimmed by 8 bases and 0 bases, with 17 bases remaining between them. The germline CDR1 and CDR2 sequences are LNHDA and SQIVND (reference sequence). The CDR3 runs to 16 residues. Here the CDR3 reads CASRRDNKIAKNIQYF. CDR3 nucleotides: TGTGCCAGTCGAAGGGACAACAAGATAGCCAAAAACATTCAGTACTTC. The full variable domain, rest sourced from reference TRBV19 and TRBJ2-4, is DGGITQSPKYLFRKEGQNVTLSCEQNLNHDAMYWYRQDPGQGLRLIYYSQIVNDFQKGDIAEGYSVSREKKESFPLTVTSAQKNPTAFYLCASRRDNKIAKNIQYFGAGTRLSVL.

The J gene is TRBJ2-2, the V gene TRBV29-1; 8 positions agree with TRBD1. V was pared by 6 bases and J by 0 bases, with 6 bases of the junction left unmatched. Germline CDR1 is SQVTM and CDR2 is ANQGSEA. The length of the CDR3 is 15 residues. The CDR3 is CSVKGQATNTGELFF. The CDR3 DNA follows: TGCAGCGTCAAGGGACAGGCCACGAACACCGGGGAGCTGTTTTTT.

The chain combines TRBV5-1 with TRBJ1-4, with a tentative D call TRBD1 (5 bases). Germline V gene data show CDR1 as SGHRS and CDR2 as YFSETQ. This CDR3 has 14 amino acids. The V end lost 4 bases, the J end lost 8 bases, and 15 bases lay between the germline ends. CDR3 loop: CASSQGEIVEKLFF. For the CDR3, the DNA is TGCGCCAGCAGCCAGGGAGAGATTGTCGAAAAACTGTTTTTT.